The 17 T cell receptor beta chains in this list originate from one sample, sequenced in a study of blood T cell repertoires in COVID-19. Profiling relied on immunoSEQ multiplex PCR, and the TCRdb table lists in-frame clones only, not all of them. Among a few hundred thousand clones, roughly 87% were seen once, and the ten largest hold almost 3%. The specimen sequenced was PBMCs or T cells enriched from blood (not recorded which). Source of these receptors: a woman aged 30 to 39 who had recovered from COVID-19.

This clone was found a few times. V is TRBV3-1 (or the pseudogene TRBV3-2) and J is TRBJ2-7, with 8 positions matching TRBD2. This CDR3 contains 13 residues. CDR1 and CDR2 (germline): LGHDT, YNNKEL (reference sequence). V trimming: 6 bases; J trimming: 6 bases; junction bases outside the gene matches: 7. CDR3 sequence (DNA): TGTGCCAGCAGTAAGCGGGAGTTCGGCGAGCAGTACTTC. Translation gives CASSKREFGEQYF.

The gene calls are TRBV30 and TRBJ2-7; D perhaps matches TRBD2 (5 bases). This CDR3 has 12 residues. Germline-derived CDR1 and CDR2 are GTSNPN and SVGIG (reference sequence). The V and J ends lost 2 bases and 6 bases respectively, with 11 bases between them. Written as DNA, the CDR3 is TGTGCCTGGAGTCAGGTGGGGAGCGAGCAGTACTTC. This gives the protein CAWSQVGSEQYF.

The chain recombines TRBV27 with TRBJ2-7, with a weak D call TRBD1 (5 bases). CDR3 size: 12 residues. CDR1 is MNHEY, CDR2 SMNVEV, per germline (reference sequence). The V end was cut by 5 bases, the J end by 3 bases, with 8 bases between. The CDR3, as DNA: TGTGCCAGCAGTCCCCAGGGCTACGAGCAGTACTTC. This gives the protein CASSPQGYEQYF.

This chain links TRBV30 with TRBJ1-1, with a tentative D call TRBD1 (6 bases). This CDR3 spans 12 amino acids. Trimming took 0 bases from V and 12 from J, leaving 14 bases between them. Germline-derived CDR1 and CDR2 are GTSNPN and SVGIG (reference sequence). DNA for the CDR3: TGTGCCTGGAGTGTACTGGGGGGGGCACCTTTCTTT. Its protein product is CAWSVLGGAPFF. The full variable domain, completed using reference TRBV30 and TRBJ1-1, is SQTIHQWPATLVQPVGSPLSLECTVEGTSNPNLYWYRQAAGRGLQLLFYSVGIGQISSEVPQNLSASRPQDRQFILSSKKLLLSDSGFYLCAWSVLGGAPFFGQGTRLTVV.

This clone was detected once. The chain carries TRBV3-1 (or the pseudogene TRBV3-2) and TRBJ2-5, with D maybe TRBD2 (7 bases). V was shortened by 8 bases and J by 1 base, with 17 bases between the two germline ends. The CDR3 totals 15 residues. CDR1 LGHDT and CDR2 YNNKEL come from the germline V gene (reference sequence). The CDR3 here is CASAGASGFQETQYF. CDR3 DNA sequence: TGTGCCAGCGCAGGGGCTAGCGGCTTCCAAGAGACCCAGTACTTC.

DNA for the CDR3: TGCGCCAGCAGCGCCCGGACTAGCGGGGAACCCTACGAGCAGTACTTC. This codes for CASSARTSGEPYEQYF. The V and J genes are TRBV4-1 and TRBJ2-7; 12 nucleotides agree with TRBD2. There are 16 residues in the CDR3. V shed 5 bases, J shed 2 bases, and the junction held 7 bases outside the gene matches. The germline CDR1 and CDR2 sequences are MGHRA and YSYEKL.

The chain carries TRBV6-1 and TRBJ1-5; TRBD1 agrees at 9 bases. V shed 1 base, J shed 2 bases, and the junction held 6 bases outside the gene matches. Germline CDR1 MNHNS, CDR2 SASEGT. The CDR3 has 17 residues. This chain's CDR3 is CASSEVVGDRGNQPQHF. As DNA, the CDR3 is TGTGCCAGCAGTGAAGTAGTGGGGGACAGGGGCAATCAGCCCCAGCATTTT.

The chain employs TRBV30 and TRBJ2-2, with D tentatively TRBD1 (6 bases). Trimming cost V 3 bases and J 2 bases, with 16 bases left between them. The CDR3 spans 16 residues. CDR1 is GTSNPN, CDR2 SVGIG, per germline (reference sequence). CDR3 loop: CAWSTTGTSNTGELFF. CDR3 DNA: TGTGCCTGGAGCACAACCGGGACATCCAACACCGGGGAGCTGTTTTTT.

This clone was observed a handful of times. The chain has TRBV20-1 and TRBJ2-7; a weak D match, TRBD1 (5 bases). CDR1 and CDR2 (germline): DFQATT, SNEGSKA (reference sequence). The CDR3 extends over 10 amino acids. The ends were cut back, 7 bases at V and 7 bases at J, with 11 bases in the middle. CDR3 region: CSVTREEQYF. CDR3 DNA: TGCAGTGTCACCAGGGAAGAGCAGTACTTC.

The chain has TRBV6-5 and TRBJ2-1; the match to TRBD2 covers 10 bases. Germline lookup yields CDR1 MNHEY and CDR2 SVGAGI. After removal of 5 bases from V and 4 bases from J, the junction contained 5 bases not matched to a gene. This CDR3 is built from 15 residues. CDR3 coding DNA: TGTGCCAGCAGTCACGGGACTAGCGAATACAATGAGCAGTTCTTC. Translated: CASSHGTSEYNEQFF.

This rearrangement joins TRBV11-2 to TRBJ2-2; D not resolved. Between the trimmed V and J ends, which lost 2 bases and 3 bases, there was a span of 7 bases. This CDR3 is built from 14 residues. In germline, CDR1 is SGHAT, CDR2 FQNNGV. The CDR3 coding sequence is TGTGCCAGCAGCTTAACTACCGACACCGGGGAGCTGTTTTTT. Its protein is CASSLTTDTGELFF.

This chain connects TRBV6-5 to TRBJ2-1; 7 bases are a match to TRBD2. The CDR3 runs to 14 residues. Trimming took 11 bases from V and 5 from J; bases not matched to a gene: 12. CDR1 MNHEY and CDR2 SVGAGI come from the germline V gene. For the CDR3, the DNA is TGTGCCGTACAGCCTCTCGCGGGAGACAATGAGCAGTTCTTC. Protein product: CAVQPLAGDNEQFF.

The DNA for the CDR3 is TGTGCCACCAGTGCACAGGCGCGAGATACGCAGTATTTT. Translation gives CATSAQARDTQYF. The rearrangement joins TRBV24-1 to TRBJ2-3, with D tentatively TRBD1 (5 bases). The V end lost 5 bases, the J end lost 5 bases, and 10 bases lay between the germline ends. The CDR3 loop spans 13 amino acids. CDR1 and CDR2 from the germline V gene are KGHDR and SFDVKD.

This chain connects TRBV28 to TRBJ1-1, with a weak D call TRBD1 (6 bases). Trimming shortened V by 6 bases and J by 1 base, and 15 bases separated the two germline ends. The CDR3 has 15 amino acids. Germline CDR1 MDHEN, CDR2 SYDVKM. CDR3 sequence: CASRTVRGTNTEAFF. The CDR3 DNA follows: TGTGCCAGCAGAACCGTCAGGGGAACGAACACTGAAGCTTTCTTT.

This CDR3 is CATSGGGFGYEQFF. The DNA of the CDR3 is TGTGCCACCAGCGGGGGGGGCTTCGGCTACGAGCAGTTCTTC. This sequence joins TRBV15 and TRBJ2-1; weak D call: TRBD2 (7 bases). Trimming stripped 5 bases from V and 10 bases from J, with 18 bases between. The CDR3 length is 14 residues. Germline V CDR1 and CDR2: LNHNV, YYDKDF (reference sequence).

This sequence joins TRBV27 and TRBJ2-1; TRBD1 aligns across 7 bases. CDR1 and CDR2 from the germline V gene are MNHEY and SMNVEV (reference sequence). The trim removed 8 bases at V and 9 bases at J, leaving 10 bases unmatched. This CDR3 comprises 13 residues. CDR3 sequence (DNA): TGTGCCAGCTCAAGTACAGGGGACAGTGAGCAGTTCTTC. Translating it yields CASSSTGDSEQFF.

V usage is TRBV28 and J usage is TRBJ2-3; D is possibly TRBD2 (5 bases). V lost 3 bases, J lost 5 bases, and 12 bases lay in between. The germline gives CDR1 MDHEN, CDR2 SYDVKM. The CDR3 totals 14 residues. The CDR3 DNA reads TGTGCCAGCAGTTTCGTGGGAGTAAGAGATACGCAGTATTTT. Protein: CASSFVGVRDTQYF.